These T cell receptor beta chains were read from a single sample in a study of OX40 agonist ivuxolimab in advanced cancers. TCRdb's copy holds only in-frame clones and misses some; the assay was immunoSEQ multiplex PCR. The table records about 15,000 clones, about 81% of them present only once. The source material was CD4+ or CD8+ T cells sorted from blood, sampled in a trial of the OX40 agonist ivuxolimab. These receptors were obtained from an adult with an advanced solid tumor such as melanoma, head and neck, liver or kidney cancer. Each CDR3 is given with its conserved first and last residue. D genes are given only for firm matches. Clone size is shown for a subset of rows, as once, few, many or a class of expanded clone.

j_call d_call clone_size v_call cdr3_aa cdr3_nt
TRBJ2-1 TRBD2 once TRBV19 CASSSSGTYNEQFF TGTGCCAGTAGTTCTAGCGGGACCTACAATGAGCAGTTCTTC
TRBJ2-7 NA NA TRBV9 CASSPRIRSGSSYEQYF TGTGCCAGCAGCCCTCGAATTAGGTCGGGCAGCTCCTACGAGCAGTACTTC
TRBJ2-1 TRBD2 NA TRBV6-5 CASSSRTSGVDEQFF TGTGCCAGCAGTTCACGGACTAGCGGGGTAGATGAGCAGTTCTTC
TRBJ2-2 TRBD1 few TRBV7-9 CASSSGTGRTGELFF TGTGCCAGCAGCTCCGGGACAGGGCGGACCGGGGAGCTGTTTTTT
TRBJ2-5 TRBD1 NA TRBV23-1 CASRQRTRDRGCETQYF TGCGCCAGCAGACAACGTACGAGGGACAGGGGTTGCGAGACCCAGTACTTC
TRBJ2-5 TRBD2 NA TRBV28 CASSYPSSGLAGEGETQYF TGTGCCAGCAGCTACCCCTCCTCGGGACTAGCGGGAGAAGGGGAGACCCAGTACTTC
TRBJ1-6 NA NA TRBV11-2 CASSLYPGPTGSSPLHF TGTGCCAGCAGTCTTTATCCGGGACCCACAGGGAGTTCACCCCTCCACTTT
TRBJ2-3 NA NA TRBV2 CASNVQGGTDTQYF TGTGCCAGCAATGTGCAGGGGGGGACAGATACGCAGTATTTT
TRBJ2-6 NA NA TRBV9 CASSGVGLTGANVLTF TGTGCCAGCAGCGGTGTCGGTCTTACAGGGGCCAACGTCCTGACTTTC
TRBJ2-7 NA NA TRBV28 CASSLTARRTCDF TGTGCCAGCAGTTTAACGGCGCGGCGGACCTGTGACTTC
TRBJ1-2 TRBD1 once TRBV7-3 CASSYSGGNTDGYTF TGTGCCAGCAGCTACTCAGGGGGCAATACCGATGGCTACACCTTC
TRBJ2-7 TRBD1 once TRBV7-6 CASSPGTGESYEQYF TGTGCCAGCAGCCCAGGGACAGGGGAAAGTTACGAGCAGTACTTC
TRBJ2-3 NA NA TRBV2 CASSEELSGDTQYF TGTGCCAGCAGTGAAGAGCTGTCCGGGGATACGCAGTATTTT
TRBJ2-1 NA few TRBV7-3 CASSLTGTSEQFF TGTGCCAGCAGCTTAACGGGGACAAGTGAGCAGTTCTTC
TRBJ2-5 NA NA TRBV15 CATSRGGGQETQYF TGTGCCACCAGCAGAGGGGGCGGACAAGAGACCCAGTACTTC
TRBJ2-7 NA few TRBV7-9 CASSSGQSYEQYF TGTGCCAGCAGCTCTGGACAGTCCTACGAGCAGTACTTC
TRBJ1-2 NA NA TRBV4-2 CASSQEGRAPYGYTF TGTGCCAGCAGCCAAGAGGGTAGGGCACCCTATGGCTACACCTTC
TRBJ2-7 NA NA TRBV7-9 CASSPLLGTASYEQYF TGTGCCAGCAGCCCGCTCCTCGGGACTGCTTCCTACGAGCAGTACTTC
TRBJ1-2 TRBD1 once TRBV27 CASSFTGDYGYTF TGTGCCAGCAGTTTCACAGGGGACTATGGCTACACCTTC
TRBJ1-3 TRBD1 NA TRBV28 CASSFKGARNTIYF TGTGCCAGCAGTTTTAAGGGGGCTAGAAACACCATATATTTT
TRBJ1-1 NA NA TRBV5-6 CASSLGGGFYEAFF TGTGCCAGCAGCTTGGGGGGAGGGTTCTATGAAGCTTTCTTT
TRBJ2-7 NA NA TRBV11-2 CASSPQGNEQYF TGTGCCAGCAGCCCCCAGGGGAACGAGCAGTACTTC
TRBJ2-7 TRBD1 few TRBV27 CASSSDRDEQYF TGTGCCAGCAGTTCGGACAGGGACGAGCAGTACTTC
TRBJ2-1 TRBD2 NA TRBV10-2 CASSESASGGREQFF TGCGCCAGCAGTGAGTCGGCTAGCGGGGGGAGGGAGCAGTTCTTC
TRBJ2-7 NA NA TRBV6-4 CASSARGYEQYF TGTGCCAGCAGTGCAAGGGGCTACGAGCAGTACTTC
TRBJ2-2 NA NA TRBV6-1 CASSEPLTGELFF TGTGCCAGCAGTGAACCCCTGACCGGGGAGCTGTTTTTT
TRBJ1-5 NA hyperexpanded TRBV19 CASSMFGGPGNQPQHF TGTGCCAGTAGTATGTTCGGAGGGCCCGGCAATCAGCCCCAGCATTTT
TRBJ2-1 NA NA TRBV7-9 CASSFLNPGLISYNEQFF TGTGCCAGCAGCTTCCTAAATCCGGGATTGATATCCTACAATGAGCAGTTCTTC
TRBJ2-1 TRBD2 NA TRBV27 CASSLPGLAGGNEQFF TGTGCCAGCAGTTTACCGGGACTAGCGGGAGGCAATGAGCAGTTCTTC
TRBJ2-7 TRBD2 NA TRBV25-1 CASSKHASGGAYEQYF TGTGCCAGCAGCAAACACGCTAGCGGGGGAGCCTACGAGCAGTACTTC
TRBJ2-7 NA once TRBV19 CASSPTVTYEQYF TGTGCCAGTAGCCCGACGGTTACCTACGAGCAGTACTTC
TRBJ2-5 TRBD2 NA TRBV9 CASSVVLAGPQETQYF TGTGCCAGCAGCGTAGTTTTAGCGGGGCCCCAAGAGACCCAGTACTTC
TRBJ2-3 NA once TRBV9 CASSVGLTDTQYF TGTGCCAGCAGCGTAGGGCTCACAGATACGCAGTATTTT
TRBJ1-3 TRBD1 NA TRBV5-6 CASSFGTGPLGNTIYF TGTGCCAGCAGCTTCGGGACAGGGCCCTTGGGAAACACCATATATTTT
TRBJ2-7 NA NA TRBV6-1 CASSEAEPYEQYF TGTGCCAGCAGTGAAGCGGAACCCTACGAGCAGTACTTC
TRBJ1-1 NA few TRBV7-3 CASSLGTNTEAFF TGTGCCAGCAGCTTAGGTACGAACACTGAAGCTTTCTTT
TRBJ2-7 TRBD2 NA TRBV7-2 CASSLGLAGGGYEQYF TGTGCCAGCAGCTTAGGCCTAGCGGGAGGAGGCTACGAGCAGTACTTC
TRBJ2-7 NA NA TRBV4-3 CASSQYSGAAYEQYF TGCGCCAGCAGCCAATACTCAGGGGCGGCCTACGAGCAGTACTTC
TRBJ2-7 NA NA TRBV7-9 CASSLNEDSPSYEQYF TGTGCCAGCAGTCTTAACGAGGACAGCCCATCCTACGAGCAGTACTTC
TRBJ1-1 NA NA TRBV6-1 CASSDGQNTEAFF TGTGCCAGCAGCGATGGACAAAACACTGAAGCTTTCTTT
TRBJ2-2 NA once TRBV4-3 CASSQGVTSYSGELFF TGCGCCAGCAGCCAAGGCGTTACTAGCTACTCCGGGGAGCTGTTTTTT
TRBJ1-1 TRBD1 NA TRBV19 CASGDSFMNTEAFF TGTGCCAGTGGGGACAGCTTCATGAACACTGAAGCTTTCTTT